This T cell receptor (beta chain) was observed in a study of monozygotic twins with inflammatory bowel disease. Overall study findings and caveats: Other individuals had fewer clonotypes in common with IBD patients than with healthy twins, especially with disease activity.

Each TCR library used 3,500 to 4,500 ng of total RNA. UMIs that had a 6-nucleotide sample barcode were put in using template switching. Reanalyzing the 5' RACE reads, TCRdb keeps one entry per CDR3 protein, without DNA. Its table lists 440,000 or so distinct CDR3 sequences. Concerning this clonotype itself: The antigen is not known.

The receptor's source is a human donor with ulcerative colitis or Crohn's disease, or a healthy co-twin of an affected twin (not recorded which). The sequenced sample consisted of blood.

The CDR3 region is CASSGEIRGQGADTQYF. The rearrangement links TRBV9 to TRBJ2-3; no DNA is available, so the TRBD1 call from TCRdb remains unchecked. The germline V gene encodes CDR1 SGDLS and CDR2 YYNGEE. This CDR3 is built from 17 residues.